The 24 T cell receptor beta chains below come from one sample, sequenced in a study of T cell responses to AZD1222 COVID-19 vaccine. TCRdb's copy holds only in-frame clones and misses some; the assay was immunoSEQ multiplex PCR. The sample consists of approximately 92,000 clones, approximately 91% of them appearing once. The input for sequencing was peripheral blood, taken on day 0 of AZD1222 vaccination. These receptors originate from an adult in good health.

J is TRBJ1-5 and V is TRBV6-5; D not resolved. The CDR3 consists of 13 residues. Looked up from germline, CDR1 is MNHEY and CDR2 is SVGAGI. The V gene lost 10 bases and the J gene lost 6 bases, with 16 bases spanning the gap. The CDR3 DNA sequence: TGTGCCATCGGCTGGGGTAGTGGTCAGCCCCAGCATTTT. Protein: CAIGWGSGQPQHF.

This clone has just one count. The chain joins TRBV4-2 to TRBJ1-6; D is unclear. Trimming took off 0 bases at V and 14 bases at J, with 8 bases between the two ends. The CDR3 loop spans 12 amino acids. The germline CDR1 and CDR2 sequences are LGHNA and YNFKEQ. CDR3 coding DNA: TGTGCCAGCAGCCAAGATCGGGTATCCCTCCACTTT. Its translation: CASSQDRVSLHF.

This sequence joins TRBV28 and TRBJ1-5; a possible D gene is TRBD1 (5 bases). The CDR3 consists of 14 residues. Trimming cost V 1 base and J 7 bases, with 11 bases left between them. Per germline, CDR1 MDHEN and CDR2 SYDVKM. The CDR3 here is CASSLLGVRQPQHF. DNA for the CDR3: TGTGCCAGCAGTTTATTGGGGGTACGGCAGCCCCAGCATTTT. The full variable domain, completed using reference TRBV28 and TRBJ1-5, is DVKVTQSSRYLVKRTGEKVFLECVQDMDHENMFWYRQDPGLGLRLIYFSYDVKMKEKGDIPEGYSVSREKKERFSLILESASTNQTSMYLCASSLLGVRQPQHFGDGTRLSIL.

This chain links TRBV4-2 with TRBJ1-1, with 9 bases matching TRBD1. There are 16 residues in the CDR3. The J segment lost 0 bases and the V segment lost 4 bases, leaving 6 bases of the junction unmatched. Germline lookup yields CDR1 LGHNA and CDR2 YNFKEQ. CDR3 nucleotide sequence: TGTGCCAGCAGCCCCGAGGGACAGGGTTTGAACACTGAAGCTTTCTTT. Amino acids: CASSPEGQGLNTEAFF.

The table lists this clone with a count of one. The CDR3 loop reads CASRGLGPTQYF. The CDR3, as DNA: TGTGCCAGCAGGGGCCTTGGTCCAACGCAGTATTTT. The chain employs TRBV12-3 or TRBV12-4 and TRBJ2-3; D ambiguous. There are 12 residues in the CDR3. Trimming left V 6 bases short and J 9 bases short, with 13 bases between.

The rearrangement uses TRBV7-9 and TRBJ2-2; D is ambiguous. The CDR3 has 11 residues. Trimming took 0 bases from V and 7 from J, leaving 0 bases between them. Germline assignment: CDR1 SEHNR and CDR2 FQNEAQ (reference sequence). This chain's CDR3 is CASSLAGELFF. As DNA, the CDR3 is TGTGCCAGCAGCTTAGCCGGGGAGCTGTTTTTT.

CDR3 residues: CAWSLSQYSNQPQHF. Here the CDR3 DNA reads TGTGCCTGGAGTCTCAGCCAGTATAGCAATCAGCCCCAGCATTTT. The chain recombines TRBV30 with TRBJ1-5; D is undetermined. V lost 2 bases and J lost 0, with 11 bases in between. Germline assignment: CDR1 GTSNPN and CDR2 SVGIG (reference sequence). The CDR3 has 15 amino acids.

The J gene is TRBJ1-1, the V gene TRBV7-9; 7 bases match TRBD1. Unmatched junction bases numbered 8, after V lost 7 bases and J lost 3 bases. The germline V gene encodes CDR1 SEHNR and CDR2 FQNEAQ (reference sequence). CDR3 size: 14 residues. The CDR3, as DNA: TGTGCCAGCACCTCCGCGGACAGGTACACTGAAGCTTTCTTT. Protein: CASTSADRYTEAFF.

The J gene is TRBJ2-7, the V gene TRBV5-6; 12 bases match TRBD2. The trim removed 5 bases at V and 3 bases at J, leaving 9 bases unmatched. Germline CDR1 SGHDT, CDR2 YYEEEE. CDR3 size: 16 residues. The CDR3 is CASRGRSGLAGYEQYF. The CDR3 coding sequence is TGTGCCAGCAGGGGACGGTCGGGACTAGCGGGCTACGAGCAGTACTTC.

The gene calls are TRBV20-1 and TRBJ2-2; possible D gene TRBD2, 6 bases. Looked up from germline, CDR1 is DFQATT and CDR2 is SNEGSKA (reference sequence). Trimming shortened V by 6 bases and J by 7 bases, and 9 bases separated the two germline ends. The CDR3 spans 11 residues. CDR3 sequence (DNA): TGCAGTGCCCGGACTAACGGGGAGCTGTTTTTT. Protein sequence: CSARTNGELFF.

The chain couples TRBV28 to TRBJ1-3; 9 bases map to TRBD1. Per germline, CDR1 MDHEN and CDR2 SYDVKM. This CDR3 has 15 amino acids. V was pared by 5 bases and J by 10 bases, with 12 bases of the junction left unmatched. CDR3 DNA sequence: TGTGCCAGCAGTCTACCGGGACAGGGAGCGACGACCATATATTTT. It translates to CASSLPGQGATTIYF.

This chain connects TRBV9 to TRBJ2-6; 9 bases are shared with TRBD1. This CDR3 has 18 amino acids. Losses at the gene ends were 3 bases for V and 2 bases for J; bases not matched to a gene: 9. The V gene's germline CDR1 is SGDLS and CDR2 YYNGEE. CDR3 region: CASSGPGQGMTGANVLTF. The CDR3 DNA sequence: TGTGCCAGCAGCGGACCGGGACAGGGAATGACTGGGGCCAACGTCCTGACTTTC.

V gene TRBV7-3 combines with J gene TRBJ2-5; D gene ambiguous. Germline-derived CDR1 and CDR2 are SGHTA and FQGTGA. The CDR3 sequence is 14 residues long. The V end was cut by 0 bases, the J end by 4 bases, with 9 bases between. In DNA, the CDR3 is TGTGCCAGCAGCTTAACCGCCGGCGGAGAGACCCAGTACTTC. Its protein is CASSLTAGGETQYF.

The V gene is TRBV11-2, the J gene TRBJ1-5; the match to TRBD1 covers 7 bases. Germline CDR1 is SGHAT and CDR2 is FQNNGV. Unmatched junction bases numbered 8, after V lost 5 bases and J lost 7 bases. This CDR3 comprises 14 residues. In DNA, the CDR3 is TGTGCCAGCAGCGCCCGACAGGGAGGCCAGCCCCAGCATTTT. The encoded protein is CASSARQGGQPQHF.

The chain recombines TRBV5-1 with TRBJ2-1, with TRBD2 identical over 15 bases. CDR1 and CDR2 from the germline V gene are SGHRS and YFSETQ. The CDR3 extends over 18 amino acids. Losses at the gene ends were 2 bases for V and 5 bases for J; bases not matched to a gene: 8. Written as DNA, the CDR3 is TGCGCCAGCAGCTTTGGACTAGCGGGAGGGCCGGGGGACAATGAGCAGTTCTTC. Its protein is CASSFGLAGGPGDNEQFF.

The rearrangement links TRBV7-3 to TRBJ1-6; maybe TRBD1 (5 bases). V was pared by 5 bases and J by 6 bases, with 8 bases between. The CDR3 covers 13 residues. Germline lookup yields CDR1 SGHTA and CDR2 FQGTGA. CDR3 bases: TGTGCCAGCAGCGCCGACAGTAATTCACCCCTCCACTTT. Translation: CASSADSNSPLHF.

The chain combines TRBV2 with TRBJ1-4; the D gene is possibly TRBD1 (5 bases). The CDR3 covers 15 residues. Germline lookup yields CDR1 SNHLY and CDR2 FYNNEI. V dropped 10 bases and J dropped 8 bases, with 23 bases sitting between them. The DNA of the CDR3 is TGTGCCATCACCCCCGGGGGTGCTACGAGGGAAAAACTGTTTTTT. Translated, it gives CAITPGGATREKLFF. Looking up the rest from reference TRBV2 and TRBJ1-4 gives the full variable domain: EPEVTQTPSHQVTQMGQEVILRCVPISNHLYFYWYRQILGQKVEFLVSFYNNEISEKSEIFDDQFSVERPDGSNFTLKIRSTKLEDSAMYFCAITPGGATREKLFFGSGTQLSVL.

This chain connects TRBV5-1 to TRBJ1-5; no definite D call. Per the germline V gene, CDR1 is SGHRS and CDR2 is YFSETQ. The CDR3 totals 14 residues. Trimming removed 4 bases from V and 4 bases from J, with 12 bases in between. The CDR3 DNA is TGCGCCAGCAGCCCTGGCGGGCTGAATCAGCCCCAGCATTTT. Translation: CASSPGGLNQPQHF.

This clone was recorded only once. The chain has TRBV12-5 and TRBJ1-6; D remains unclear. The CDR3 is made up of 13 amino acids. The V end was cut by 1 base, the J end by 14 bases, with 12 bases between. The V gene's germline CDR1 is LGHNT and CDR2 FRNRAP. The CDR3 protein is CASGLGGLRALHF. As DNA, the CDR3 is TGTGCTAGTGGTTTGGGTGGGTTGCGGGCCCTCCACTTT.

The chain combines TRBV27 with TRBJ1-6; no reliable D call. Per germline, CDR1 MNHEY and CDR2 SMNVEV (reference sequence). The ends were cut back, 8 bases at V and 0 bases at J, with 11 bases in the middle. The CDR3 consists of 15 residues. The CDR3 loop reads CASAKARSYNSPLHF. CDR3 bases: TGTGCCAGCGCAAAAGCTCGCTCCTATAATTCACCCCTCCACTTT.

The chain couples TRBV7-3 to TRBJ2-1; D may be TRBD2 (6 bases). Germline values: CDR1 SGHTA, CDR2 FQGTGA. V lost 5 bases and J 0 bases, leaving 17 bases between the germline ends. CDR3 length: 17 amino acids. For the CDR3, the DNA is TGTGCCAGCAGCCCAGCGGGTGGGAGGAGCTCCTACAATGAGCAGTTCTTC. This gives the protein CASSPAGGRSSYNEQFF.

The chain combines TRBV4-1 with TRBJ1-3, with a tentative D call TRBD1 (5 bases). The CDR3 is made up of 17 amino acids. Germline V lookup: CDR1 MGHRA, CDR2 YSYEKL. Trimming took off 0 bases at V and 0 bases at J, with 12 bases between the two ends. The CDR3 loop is CASSQEIGVYSGNTIYF. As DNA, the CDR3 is TGCGCCAGCAGCCAAGAAATAGGGGTCTACTCTGGAAACACCATATATTTT.

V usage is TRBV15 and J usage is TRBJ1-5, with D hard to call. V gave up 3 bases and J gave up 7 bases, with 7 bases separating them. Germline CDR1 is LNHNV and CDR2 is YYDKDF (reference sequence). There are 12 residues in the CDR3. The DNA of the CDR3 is TGTGCCACCAGCAGGGGGTTGCAGCCCCAGCATTTT. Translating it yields CATSRGLQPQHF. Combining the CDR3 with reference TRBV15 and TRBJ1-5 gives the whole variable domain DAMVIQNPRYQVTQFGKPVTLSCSQTLNHNVMYWYQQKSSQAPKLLFHYYDKDFNNEADTPDNFQSRRPNTSFCFLDIRSPGLGDTAMYLCATSRGLQPQHFGDGTRLSIL.

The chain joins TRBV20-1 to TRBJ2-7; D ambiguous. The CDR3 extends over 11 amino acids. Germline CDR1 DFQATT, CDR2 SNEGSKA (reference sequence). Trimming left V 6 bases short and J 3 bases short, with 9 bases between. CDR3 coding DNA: TGCAGTGCAACGAATAACTACGAGCAGTACTTC. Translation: CSATNNYEQYF.